This is a list of T cell receptor beta chains from one sample in a study of OX40 agonist ivuxolimab in advanced cancers. Measured with immunoSEQ multiplex PCR; TCRdb has only the in-frame clones, and not every one. The sample carries around 110,000 clones, approximately 90% recorded once. The sample consisted of CD4+ or CD8+ T cells sorted from blood, taken in a trial of the OX40 agonist ivuxolimab. These receptors originate from an adult with an advanced solid tumor such as melanoma, head and neck, liver or kidney cancer. CDR3s include the opening cysteine and the closing phenylalanine or tryptophan. The D gene is left open where the match is weak. Clone size is stated in some rows and not others, as once, few, many or a class when expanded.

TRBJ2-4,TRBV19,TRBD1,few,CASSRTGQIAKNIQYF,TGTGCCAGTAGTAGGACAGGGCAAATAGCCAAAAACATTCAGTACTTC
TRBJ1-2,TRBV20-1,TRBD1,once,CSATPGGVYTF,TGCAGTGCAACCCCAGGGGGCGTATACACCTTC
TRBJ2-3,TRBV5-1,TRBD2,NA,CASSRGGSSTDTQYF,TGCGCCAGCAGCCGCGGGGGGTCCAGCACAGATACGCAGTATTTT
TRBJ1-1,TRBV19,NA,NA,CASSIGGAEAFF,TGTGCCAGTAGTATTGGAGGGGCTGAAGCTTTCTTT
TRBJ1-1,TRBV7-2,TRBD1,NA,CASSFTGAREAFF,TGTGCCAGCAGCTTCACAGGGGCGCGTGAAGCTTTCTTT
TRBJ1-1,TRBV6-5,NA,NA,CASSYWGTEAFF,TGTGCCAGCAGTTACTGGGGGACTGAAGCTTTCTTT
TRBJ1-5,TRBV4-3,NA,NA,CASSQEAGGNQPQHF,TGCGCCAGCAGCCAAGAAGCAGGGGGCAATCAGCCCCAGCATTTT
TRBJ2-7,TRBV6-5,NA,NA,CASTPPGGSSYEQYF,TGTGCCAGCACCCCCCCCGGGGGTAGCTCCTACGAGCAGTACTTC
TRBJ1-5,TRBV6-6,NA,NA,CASSYLGLSNQPQHF,TGTGCCAGCAGTTACTTGGGGCTAAGCAATCAGCCCCAGCATTTT
TRBJ2-5,TRBV10-3,TRBD2,NA,CAISEPLGLAEQETQYF,TGTGCCATCAGTGAGCCACTCGGACTAGCGGAACAAGAGACCCAGTACTTC
TRBJ2-3,TRBV5-4,TRBD2,NA,CASSPMGLAGAEGGDTQYF,TGTGCCAGCAGCCCGATGGGACTAGCGGGGGCAGAAGGGGGTGATACGCAGTATTTT
TRBJ2-2,TRBV5-1,NA,NA,CASSPGQTGELFF,TGCGCCAGCAGCCCGGGACAAACCGGGGAGCTGTTTTTT
TRBJ2-2,TRBV7-2,NA,NA,CASSTWQTGELFF,TGTGCCAGCAGCACCTGGCAGACCGGGGAGCTGTTTTTT
TRBJ2-2,TRBV19,TRBD1,NA,CAGKQGQGYGELFF,TGTGCCGGAAAGCAGGGACAGGGTTACGGGGAGCTGTTTTTT
TRBJ1-2,TRBV27,TRBD1,NA,CASLGTGNYGYTF,TGTGCCAGCTTGGGGACAGGGAATTATGGCTACACCTTC